This T cell receptor beta chain comes out of a study of T-cell reconstitution after alpha-beta-depleted transplantation in children. The sample holds a few counts of this clonotype. Antigen specificity is unknown. Trimming removed 2 bases at V and 7 bases at J, with 15 bases between. Germline CDR1 reads MNHEY; CDR2 reads SVGAGI. This CDR3 is built from 16 residues. Using unique molecular identifiers, the investigators prepared the TCRbeta library. TCRdb recomputed calls from the PCR reads with MiXCR, one row per CDR3 protein. The table lists around 130,000 distinct CDR3 sequences, about 9.9% of them singletons, with less than 25% in the top ten. Study conclusions and caveats: One year after transplant, T-cell counts and diversity came mostly from newly produced T cells. At day 60, the high TCRbeta diversity found in some patients originated from recipient T cells and thymic progenitors that had survived. Roughly two months post-transplant, alpha-beta T cells reportedly originated from several hundred graft clones that had expanded.

The sequence derives from a girl under three years old who had a stem cell transplant for combined immunodeficiency, so the T cells may come from the graft donor. Sequenced here: PBMCs, mostly from graft donor cells, sampled 180 days after TCRalphabeta/CD19-depleted stem cell transplant. The genes are TRBV6-5 and TRBJ1-6, with a weak D call TRBD1 (6 bases). The CDR3 DNA follows: TGTGCCAGCAGTTACAAAGGGGGGCGGAGGAATTCACCCCTCCACTTT. Protein product: CASSYKGGRRNSPLHF.